The source of this TCR beta chain is a study of T cell changes during pregnancy in multiple sclerosis. The assay was immunoSEQ multiplex PCR, and TCRdb's table has in-frame clones only and misses some. This sample has under 40,000 clones; 90% occur once, and the top ten carry 0.39%. V shed 3 bases and J shed 1 base, with 10 bases lying between them. The CDR3 totals 14 residues. Germline lookup yields CDR1 LNHDA and CDR2 SQIVND (reference sequence). The material was CD4+ T cells from peripheral blood mononuclear cells, obtained in the second trimester of pregnancy. The receptor was isolated from a female donor with multiple sclerosis, enrolled in a pregnancy study. This chain uses TRBV19 with TRBJ2-7; D uncertain. DNA for the CDR3: TGTGCCAGTAGTATTGGTGCGTGGTCCTACGAGCAGTACTTC. Translated: CASSIGAWSYEQYF.